This record looks at one TCR beta chain sequence and its context. The antigen it recognizes is unknown. No base quality information exists; no much larger clone differs at one position. Library generation was performed with RT-PCR. TCRdb records Illumina HiSeq 2500 as the sequencer. The public reads were run again by TCRdb, first through fastp at Q25 and then through MiXCR, and only productive beta chains were kept. Rows with a matching CDR3 protein are joined into one entry that keeps the most common DNA and genes. The table for this sample lists 700,000 to 800,000 distinct CDR3 sequences; roughly 18% of them were counted only once. The ten largest clonotypes hold approximately 10% of the sample. CDR3 length: 14 amino acids, cysteine to phenylalanine. This entry keeps only the CDR3 DNA: 42 bases, framed from base 1. For CDR1 and CDR2, the germline V gene lists MNHNS and SASEGT. V loses 5 bases, J loses 6 bases, and the germline ends lie 17 bases apart.

These data originate in a study of response to subunit inactivated influenza vaccine (dated 2018 in TCRdb). Turning to the overall study: To follow how T cells responded to a trivalent subunit inactivated influenza vaccine, the researchers relied on deep quantitative profiling of the T cell receptor repertoire.

Overall study outcomes, separate from this receptor: The authors proposed that each seasonal influenza vaccination may bring in only a limited number of new T cells.

Sequences were derived from PBMCs from blood, sampled around 5 days after vaccination. This receptor was taken from a man aged 50 to 60 who received an inactivated influenza vaccine. Donor details come from another sample of the same person, matched by shared clones. The chain links TRBV6-1 with TRBJ2-7; possibly the D gene is TRBD1, per 5 matching bases. The DNA sequence is given as TGTGCCAGCAGTCCAGACAGCCCGCTAGGCGAGCAGTACTTC. Its translation is CASSPDSPLGEQYF.